The next 13 T cell receptor beta chains were all read from a single sample in a study of T cell changes during pregnancy in multiple sclerosis. TCRdb keeps only in-frame clones here, not all; method: immunoSEQ multiplex PCR. The sample has 91,000 or so clones, 93% seen once. Sequenced here: peripheral blood, sampled after pregnancy. These TCRs come from a female donor with multiple sclerosis, enrolled in a pregnancy study.

The chain uses TRBV5-1 and TRBJ1-4; tentative D call: TRBD1 (6 bases). This CDR3 is built from 14 residues. In germline, CDR1 is SGHRS, CDR2 YFSETQ. Trimming removed 1 base at V and 8 bases at J, with 12 bases between. CDR3 DNA sequence: TGCGCCAGCAGCTTGCAGGGGAGGGGCGAAAAACTGTTTTTT. This gives the protein CASSLQGRGEKLFF.

The rearrangement links TRBV4-3 to TRBJ2-7; perhaps TRBD1 as D (5 bases). CDR3 length: 15 residues. V dropped 4 bases and J dropped 4 bases, with 17 bases sitting between them. Germline V gene sequence: CDR1 LGHNA, CDR2 YSLEER. CDR3 coding DNA: TGCGCCAGCAGCCGCACCGGATCAGGGTCTTACGAGCAGTACTTC. The encoded protein is CASSRTGSGSYEQYF.

V is TRBV11-2 and J is TRBJ2-7; 10 nucleotides line up with TRBD1. This CDR3 is built from 17 residues. Trimming at V came to 6 bases and at J to 2 bases, leaving 13 bases not matched to a gene. Germline-derived CDR1 and CDR2 are SGHAT and FQNNGV. The CDR3 loop is CASSWSTGGRITYEQYF. CDR3 coding DNA: TGTGCCAGCAGTTGGTCGACAGGGGGCCGAATTACCTACGAGCAGTACTTC. Full variable domain (remainder filled in from reference TRBV11-2 and TRBJ2-7): EAGVAQSPRYKIIEKRQSVAFWCNPISGHATLYWYQQILGQGPKLLIQFQNNGVVDDSQLPKDRFSAERLKGVDSTLKIQPAKLEDSAVYLCASSWSTGGRITYEQYFGPGTRLTVT.

J is TRBJ1-5 and V is TRBV28; no clear D gene. V lost 1 base to trimming and J lost 0 bases, with 19 bases between them. Germline CDR1 reads MDHEN; CDR2 reads SYDVKM. There are 19 residues in the CDR3. This CDR3 is CASSLSEQKPPYSNQPQHF. Here the CDR3 DNA reads TGTGCCAGCAGTTTATCGGAGCAAAAACCACCTTATAGCAATCAGCCCCAGCATTTT.

The chain employs TRBV25-1 and TRBJ2-1, with 9 bases that match TRBD1. CDR3 length equals 11 residues. Germline V lookup: CDR1 MGHDK, CDR2 SYGVNS. After removal of 3 bases from V and 14 bases from J, the junction contained 2 bases not matched to a gene. The CDR3 DNA reads TGTGCCAGCAGTGAGGGACAGGGAAAGTTCTTC. Translated: CASSEGQGKFF.

The chain combines TRBV28 with TRBJ2-1; 8 bases map to TRBD1. Germline V lookup: CDR1 MDHEN, CDR2 SYDVKM. The trim removed 4 bases at V and 6 bases at J, leaving 5 bases unmatched. The CDR3 length is 14 residues. CDR3 sequence: CASSWTGRINEQFF. The CDR3 DNA is TGTGCCAGCAGTTGGACAGGGAGGATCAATGAGCAGTTCTTC.

Comment on this clone: This same CDR3 is encoded by further DNA sequences in the sample. The chain couples TRBV29-1 to TRBJ2-7; 10 positions agree with TRBD1. The junction had 5 bases not matched to a gene; V was cut back by 5 bases and J by 4 bases. Germline V CDR1 and CDR2: SQVTM, ANQGSEA. The CDR3 loop spans 13 amino acids. The CDR3 region has the DNA TGCAGCGTTCCCGGGACAGGGGCGTACGAGCAGTACTTC. Residues: CSVPGTGAYEQYF.

The chain has TRBV6-1 and TRBJ1-1; D unresolved. Trimming took off 4 bases at V and 8 bases at J, with 14 bases between the two ends. The CDR3 is made up of 13 amino acids. The germline V gene encodes CDR1 MNHNS and CDR2 SASEGT. CDR3 nucleotides: TGTGCCAGCAGTGGAGCCGGGTCCTCCGAAGCTTTCTTT. This codes for CASSGAGSSEAFF.

In its sample, this clone was seen once. The V and J genes are TRBV2 and TRBJ1-6, with D tentatively TRBD1 (5 bases). With 7 bases removed from V and 7 bases from J, the gap between germline ends came to 17 bases. CDR1 is SNHLY and CDR2 is FYNNEI in the germline V gene. The CDR3 loop spans 15 amino acids. CDR3 protein: CASKRDSPMNSPLHF. The CDR3 bases are TGTGCCAGCAAGCGGGACTCGCCCATGAATTCACCCCTCCACTTT. The variable domain in full, with the rest retrieved from reference TRBV2 and TRBJ1-6, is EPEVTQTPSHQVTQMGQEVILRCVPISNHLYFYWYRQILGQKVEFLVSFYNNEISEKSEIFDDQFSVERPDGSNFTLKIRSTKLEDSAMYFCASKRDSPMNSPLHFGNGTRLTVT.

In its sample, this clone was seen once. The gene calls are TRBV4-3 and TRBJ2-1, with D possibly matching TRBD2 (5 bases). V was pared by 1 base and J by 9 bases, with 10 bases between. CDR3 length: 13 residues. Looked up from germline, CDR1 is LGHNA and CDR2 is YSLEER. The CDR3, as DNA: TGCGCCAGCAGCCAAGCGGAAGAGGGTGAGCAGTTCTTC. Amino acids: CASSQAEEGEQFF.

This sequence joins TRBV5-1 and TRBJ1-1; possible D gene TRBD1, 6 bases. In germline, CDR1 is SGHRS, CDR2 YFSETQ. The CDR3 runs to 15 residues. The V end was cut by 3 bases, the J end by 5 bases, with 17 bases between. The DNA of the CDR3 is TGCGCCAGCAGCTGGACTTTCCCAGGGGCTACTGAAGCTTTCTTT. Its protein is CASSWTFPGATEAFF.

J is TRBJ1-2 and V is TRBV19, with 7 bases that match TRBD1. With V trimmed by 7 bases and J by 8 bases, 10 bases remained unmatched. Looked up from germline, CDR1 is LNHDA and CDR2 is SQIVND (reference sequence). The CDR3 is 13 residues long. The CDR3 protein is CASTPDRTRGYTF. In DNA, the CDR3 is TGTGCCAGTACCCCGGACAGGACCAGAGGCTACACCTTC.

The V gene is TRBV4-2, the J gene TRBJ1-4; D is perhaps TRBD1 (6 bases). The ends were cut back, 3 bases at V and 6 bases at J, with 14 bases in the middle. The CDR3 loop spans 15 amino acids. Germline CDR1 and CDR2: LGHNA and YNFKEQ. CDR3 protein: CASSHGGTLDEKLFF. The DNA of the CDR3 is TGTGCCAGCAGCCATGGTGGGACATTAGATGAAAAACTGTTTTTT.